This TCR beta chain was identified during a study of T cells in Graves' hyperthyroidism and ophthalmopathy. General study findings and limits: Blood also carried most thyroid clonotypes expanded above 0.001.

Of note for this clonotype: What it binds is unknown.

The germline CDR1 and CDR2 sequences are ENHRY and SYGVKD. The CDR3 covers 16 residues. Unmatched junction bases numbered 10, after V lost 5 bases and J lost 3 bases. RNA transcripts yielded amplified TCR beta CDR3 regions. The HTBI primer set drove a first-round RT-PCR of the TCR CDR3. TCRdb itself ran the multiplex PCR reads through MiXCR, one entry per CDR3 protein. The sample lists 200,000 to 250,000 distinct CDR3 sequences; 17% were seen once. Graves' hyperthyroidism without ophthalmopathy progression within 18 months was termed stable. PBMCs stemmed from approximately 9.1 ml fresh peripheral blood.

The specimen was blood. The receptor was isolated from a woman aged 50 to 60 with Graves' hyperthyroidism. The J gene is TRBJ1-5, the V gene TRBV10-3; 7 nucleotides agree with TRBD1. CDR3 sequence: CAISTRGRQNNQPQHF. The CDR3 bases are TGTGCCATCAGTACGAGGGGGCGACAGAACAATCAGCCCCAGCATTTT.